This T cell receptor (beta chain) was identified in a study of T cells in Graves' hyperthyroidism and ophthalmopathy. Each diagnosis drew on symptoms, thyroxine, TRAb, thyroid ultrasound and orbital computed tomography findings. RNA transcripts provided the source from which TCR beta CDR3 regions were amplified. First-round RT-PCR with HTBI primers amplified the TCR CDR3 region. A single record per CDR3 protein comes from TCRdb applying MiXCR to the multiplex PCR reads. The sample shows 250,000 to 300,000 distinct CDR3 sequences, more than 10% of them seen only once. V shed 6 bases, J shed 3 bases, and the junction held 4 bases outside the gene matches. Germline V CDR1 and CDR2: DFQATT, SNEGSKA (reference sequence). CDR3 length: 13 amino acids.

The TCR comes from a woman between 25 and 40 years old with Graves' hyperthyroidism that later progressed to Graves' ophthalmopathy. The chain links TRBV20-1 to TRBJ2-7; 11 nucleotides match TRBD2. Input material: blood. DNA for the CDR3: TGCAGTGCAAGTCTAGCGGGAGGCTACGAGCAGTACTTC. Its translation: CSASLAGGYEQYF.